This T cell receptor (beta chain) was identified in a study of low-dose radiotherapy and immunotherapy resistance in tumors. The overall study: Patients were treated with intravenous nivolumab at 240 mg every two weeks and were also dosed with ipilimumab at 1 mg/kg every six weeks. One day prior to radiation and immunotherapy, intravenous cyclophosphamide at 200 mg/m2 was given, repeated every two weeks.

Time point specified: before trial treatment. Donors, who were enrolled in a single-arm phase I dose-escalation trial, received nivolumab, ipilimumab, aspirin, low-dose cyclophosphamide and low-dose radiotherapy. The CDR3 length is 15 residues. The V and J ends lost 3 bases and 6 bases respectively, with 12 bases between them. CDR1 is KGHSH, CDR2 LQKENI, per germline. Primers targeting TRAV and TRBV primed first-strand cDNA, covering alpha and beta chains. Using a constant-region primer together with a V-primer adapter, TCRs were subjected to around 20 PCR cycles of amplification. TCRdb re-called the reads through MiXCR, storing one row per CDR3 protein. The repertoire holds about 39,000 distinct CDR3 sequences, with less than 40% as singletons. This clonotype was counted at least ten times.

Sequenced material: PBMCs, taken before treatment. The chain links TRBV18 to TRBJ1-6; TRBD1 might be the D (6 bases). This TCR derives from a male donor with gallbladder cancer. Here the CDR3 reads CASSPSQGSNSPLHF. The CDR3 DNA follows: TGTGCCAGCTCACCTTCACAGGGAAGTAATTCACCCCTCCACTTT.